The present T cell receptor (beta chain) was sequenced within a study of cytomegalovirus exposure and HLA in healthy donors. The PCR had 60 Vbeta and 13 Jbeta primers. Sequenced by immunoSEQ multiplex PCR; TCRdb stores in-frame clones only, minus some. This sample carries roughly 150,000 clones, roughly 76% of them seen once, and the ten largest clones take 1.2%. There are 15 residues in the CDR3. From germline, CDR1 is SSHAT and CDR2 FNYEAQ (reference sequence). Nominally healthy donors provided the samples, though records likely missed some immune exposures. Whole-study findings and limits: The authors listed 164 TCR beta chains as cytomegalovirus-associated.

This clone was observed a single time. Its antigen remains unknown. The junction and the germline gene differ at one end; a read error may be behind it. The clonotype was recovered from a female donor in good health and CMV-seronegative. The chain uses TRBV7-7 and TRBJ1-4; TRBD1 matches 8 bases. The sequenced sample was PBMCs. CDR3 sequence reads: CASSLSRGRGEKLFF. The CDR3 DNA reads TGTGCTAGCAGCTTGTCCAGGGGGCGTGGGGAAAAACTGTTTTTT. Filled out from reference TRBV7-7 and TRBJ1-4, the complete variable domain reads GAGVSQSPRYKVTKRGQDVTLRCDPISSHATLYWYQQALGQGPEFLTYFNYEAQPDKSGLPSDRFSAERPEGSISTLTIQRTEQRDSAMYRCASSLSRGRGEKLFFGSGTQLSVL.